This entry lists 32 T cell receptor beta chains sequenced from one sample in a study of T cells after yellow fever vaccination. TCRdb fed the 5' RACE reads into MiXCR, producing one record per CDR3 protein. The sample records fewer than 500,000 distinct CDR3 sequences, under 20% being singletons. The sequencing used PBMCs, collected before the yellow fever booster vaccination. The receptors here all came from a man younger than 30 who received the YFV17D yellow fever vaccine.

The rearrangement links TRBV9 to TRBJ2-5, with 11 nucleotides matching TRBD2. The J segment lost 7 bases and the V segment lost 8 bases, leaving 10 bases of the junction unmatched. Germline V gene sequence: CDR1 SGDLS, CDR2 YYNGEE. There are 14 residues in the CDR3. CDR3 sequence reads: CASSLAGGLGTQYF. The DNA of the CDR3 is TGTGCCAGTTCTCTAGCGGGGGGATTAGGGACCCAGTACTTC.

This clonotype appeared a few times. The genes are TRBV24-1 and TRBJ2-5; 7 nucleotides line up with TRBD1. Germline-derived CDR1 and CDR2 are KGHDR and SFDVKD. The CDR3 runs to 15 residues. J gave up 5 bases and V 3 bases, and 8 bases lay outside the gene matches. The CDR3 loop reads CATSDPGTDGETQYF. In nucleotides, the CDR3 is TGTGCCACCAGTGATCCGGGGACAGACGGGGAGACCCAGTACTTC.

This clonotype was observed a few times. The rearrangement links TRBV9 to TRBJ1-1, with a weak D call TRBD1 (6 bases). The V end was cut by 3 bases, the J end by 4 bases, with 10 bases between. Germline V gene sequence: CDR1 SGDLS, CDR2 YYNGEE. The CDR3 consists of 13 residues. CDR3 region: CASSGTASTEAFF. For the CDR3, the DNA is TGTGCCAGCAGCGGGACAGCAAGCACTGAAGCTTTCTTT.

The J gene is TRBJ1-2, the V gene TRBV11-2; no definite D call. Germline V gene data show CDR1 as SGHAT and CDR2 as FQNNGV. V was shortened by 5 bases and J by 5 bases, with 12 bases between the two germline ends. There are 13 residues in the CDR3. The CDR3 region is CASSPTAEYGYTF. Here the CDR3 DNA reads TGTGCCAGCAGCCCCACGGCAGAGTATGGCTACACCTTC.

This clonotype appeared a few times. In DNA, the CDR3 is TGTGCCAGCAGTTTTGGGGCCCGGGGCAATGAGCAGTTCTTC. Amino acid sequence: CASSFGARGNEQFF. V gene TRBV27 combines with J gene TRBJ2-1; either TRBD1 or TRBD2 may fit D (5 bases each). This CDR3 is built from 14 residues. Germline V gene data show CDR1 as MNHEY and CDR2 as SMNVEV (reference sequence). V was clipped by 3 bases and J by 6 bases, with 12 bases between them.

This clonotype is a singleton in its sample. The chain links TRBV27 to TRBJ1-6, with D perhaps matching TRBD1 (5 bases). This CDR3 region has 14 residues. CDR1 is MNHEY, CDR2 SMNVEV, per germline (reference sequence). V lost 2 bases, J lost 10 bases, and 12 bases lay in between. This CDR3 is CASSLEGVRSPLHF. CDR3 DNA: TGTGCCAGCAGTTTAGAAGGGGTTAGATCACCCCTCCACTTT.

The chain recombines TRBV6-6 with TRBJ2-3, with TRBD2 as a possible D gene (5 bases). V gave up 7 bases and J gave up 1 base, with 12 bases separating them. This CDR3 region has 14 residues. Germline lookup yields CDR1 MNHNY and CDR2 SVGAGI (reference sequence). CDR3 bases: TGTGCCAGCAACCCTGGGAGCGGCACAGATACGCAGTATTTT. It translates to CASNPGSGTDTQYF.

The chain recombines TRBV7-8 with TRBJ2-7, with D possibly being TRBD1 or TRBD2 (5 bases each). Trimming removed 0 bases from V and 3 bases from J, with 12 bases in between. Germline V lookup: CDR1 SGHVS, CDR2 FQNEAQ. The CDR3 length is 15 residues. In nucleotides, the CDR3 is TGTGCCAGCAGCTTAGCCGGGACGTCACACTACGAGCAGTACTTC. It specifies CASSLAGTSHYEQYF.

The gene calls are TRBV4-1 and TRBJ2-5; a weak D match, TRBD1 (5 bases). V lost 3 bases, J lost 1 base, and 18 bases lay in between. The CDR3 totals 17 residues. Germline-derived CDR1 and CDR2 are MGHRA and YSYEKL. CDR3 in amino acids: CASSQGFIRGSQETQYF. The CDR3 DNA is TGCGCCAGCAGCCAGGGCTTTATAAGGGGTTCCCAAGAGACCCAGTACTTC.

V and J are TRBV28 and TRBJ1-1; tentatively, D is TRBD1 (6 bases). Germline assignment: CDR1 MDHEN and CDR2 SYDVKM. CDR3 length equals 14 residues. The germline V and J ends were trimmed by 5 bases and 8 bases, with 18 bases remaining between them. The CDR3 loop reads CASSTQGLFLEAFF. The CDR3 DNA is TGTGCCAGCAGTACCCAGGGGCTCTTCCTCGAAGCTTTCTTT.

This clonotype was counted a few times. The chain has TRBV7-9 and TRBJ2-7; the match to TRBD1 covers 9 bases. Trimming took 5 bases from V and 2 from J; bases not matched to a gene: 7. Germline V gene lookup returns CDR1 SEHNR and CDR2 FQNEAQ (reference sequence). The CDR3 length is 15 residues. As DNA, the CDR3 is TGTGCCAGCAGCCCTCGGGACAGGGCGACCTACGAGCAGTACTTC. Residues: CASSPRDRATYEQYF.

V usage is TRBV7-2 and J usage is TRBJ2-5; D call uncertain. V shed 3 bases and J shed 5 bases, with 10 bases lying between them. The CDR3 consists of 13 residues. Germline V gene data show CDR1 as SGHTA and CDR2 as FQGNSA. CDR3 sequence: CASSLWVGETQYF. The CDR3 DNA reads TGTGCCAGCAGCTTGTGGGTCGGGGAGACCCAGTACTTC.

This clonotype was seen a few times. This chain links TRBV5-1 with TRBJ2-5; D tentatively fits TRBD1 or TRBD2 (7 bases each). The germline gives CDR1 SGHRS, CDR2 YFSETQ. V dropped 7 bases and J dropped 4 bases, with 20 bases sitting between them. The CDR3 is 15 residues long. CDR3 DNA: TGCGCCAGCTCAAGCGGGATCTCAGGGGGAGAGACCCAGTACTTC. Its translation is CASSSGISGGETQYF.

The J gene is TRBJ2-7, the V gene TRBV27, with TRBD1 matching 7 bases. V lost 7 bases, J lost 2 bases, and 8 bases stayed unmatched. The CDR3 runs 14 residues. Germline-derived CDR1 and CDR2 are MNHEY and SMNVEV (reference sequence). CDR3 region: CASTATGPAYEQYF. CDR3 DNA sequence: TGTGCCAGCACCGCGACAGGGCCAGCCTACGAGCAGTACTTC.

V and J are TRBV5-6 and TRBJ1-1; D not certain. With 4 bases removed from V and 3 bases from J, the gap between germline ends came to 22 bases. The germline CDR1 and CDR2 sequences are SGHDT and YYEEEE. The CDR3 runs to 17 residues. CDR3 amino acids: CASSRWQGRRRDTEAFF. DNA of the CDR3: TGTGCCAGCAGCCGTTGGCAAGGGCGTCGGAGAGACACTGAAGCTTTCTTT.

The table lists this clonotype with a few counts. The rearrangement links TRBV7-9 to TRBJ2-3; tentatively, D is TRBD2 (7 bases). Germline lookup yields CDR1 SEHNR and CDR2 FQNEAQ (reference sequence). The CDR3 has 17 amino acids. V was cut by 10 bases and J by 5 bases, with 28 bases left in between. The CDR3 DNA sequence: TGTGCCAACGGGGGGCCCGAGGCTCCGCACCGGCTAGATACGCAGTATTTT. This translates into CANGGPEAPHRLDTQYF.

The gene calls are TRBV4-1 and TRBJ2-7; 8 nucleotides line up with TRBD2. The V and J ends lost 1 base and 3 bases, in that order; junction bases with no gene match: 2. There are 14 residues in the CDR3. Germline loops: CDR1 MGHRA, CDR2 YSYEKL. The CDR3 region has the DNA TGCGCCAGCAGCCAAGGACTAGCGAACTACGAGCAGTACGTC. This gives the protein CASSQGLANYEQYV.

This chain links TRBV2 with TRBJ2-3; weak D call: TRBD1 (6 bases). There are 15 residues in the CDR3. Germline CDR1 is SNHLY and CDR2 is FYNNEI. V lost 7 bases to trimming and J lost 2 bases, with 16 bases between them. In DNA, the CDR3 is TGTGCCAGCACTGGAATGGGGACAATCACAGATACGCAGTATTTT. It specifies CASTGMGTITDTQYF.

The chain employs TRBV6-5 and TRBJ2-7; a weak D match, TRBD1 (5 bases). There are 15 residues in the CDR3. Trimming stripped 6 bases from V and 3 bases from J, with 18 bases between. Looked up from germline, CDR1 is MNHEY and CDR2 is SVGAGI. CDR3 residues: CASRVLIGVLYEQYF. The CDR3 DNA is TGTGCCAGCAGGGTACTTATAGGGGTACTCTACGAGCAGTACTTC.

This clonotype has more than one count but fewer than ten. This chain links TRBV23-1 with TRBJ2-7; the D gene is possibly TRBD1 (5 bases). TRBV23-1 is placed among ORFs of uncertain function. The CDR3 contains 12 residues. The CDR3 coding sequence is TGCGCCTGCAGGGCCCACATTTACGAGCAGTACGTC. This codes for CACRAHIYEQYV.

This clonotype occurred a few times. The chain couples TRBV19 to TRBJ1-5; D ambiguous. Between the trimmed V and J ends, which lost 1 base and 5 bases, there was a span of 12 bases. The CDR3 runs 15 residues. CDR1 LNHDA and CDR2 SQIVND come from the germline V gene (reference sequence). The CDR3 DNA reads TGTGCCAGTAGTATAGTACCGGCGGAAGATCAGCCCCAGCATTTT. Residues: CASSIVPAEDQPQHF. Using reference TRBV19 and TRBJ1-5 for the parts outside the CDR3, the full variable domain is DGGITQSPKYLFRKEGQNVTLSCEQNLNHDAMYWYRQDPGQGLRLIYYSQIVNDFQKGDIAEGYSVSREKKESFPLTVTSAQKNPTAFYLCASSIVPAEDQPQHFGDGTRLSIL.

This clonotype was recorded a few times. This sequence joins TRBV29-1 and TRBJ2-2, with D unclear. This CDR3 has 11 residues. Germline assignment: CDR1 SQVTM and CDR2 ANQGSEA. V lost 6 bases, J lost 3 bases, and 5 bases lay in between. The DNA of the CDR3 is TGCAGCGTAAGCCACACCGGGGAGCTGTTTTTT. It codes for CSVSHTGELFF.

The chain carries TRBV5-1 and TRBJ2-4; TRBD2 agrees at 11 bases. The CDR3 totals 16 residues. Germline V lookup: CDR1 SGHRS, CDR2 YFSETQ. V lost 0 bases, J lost 8 bases, and 7 bases stayed unmatched. The CDR3 sequence: CASSLEPSGGSDIQYF. CDR3 coding DNA: TGCGCCAGCAGCTTGGAGCCTAGCGGGGGGTCGGACATTCAGTACTTC.

A few counts support this clonotype. The chain uses TRBV7-6 and TRBJ2-7, with TRBD1 as a possible D gene (5 bases). The CDR3 consists of 14 residues. CDR1 and CDR2 (germline): SGHVS, FNYEAQ. Trimming shortened V by 5 bases and J by 2 bases, and 13 bases separated the two germline ends. The CDR3 protein is CASSPDPGTYEQYF. CDR3 DNA: TGTGCCAGCAGCCCCGACCCAGGGACCTACGAGCAGTACTTC.

This clonotype turned up a few times. This chain joins TRBV2 and TRBJ2-7; 9 bases agree with TRBD1. The ends lost 4 bases at V and 1 base at J; junction bases unmatched: 5. Per the germline V gene, CDR1 is SNHLY and CDR2 is FYNNEI. This CDR3 comprises 15 residues. This CDR3 reads CASSGEGQGSYEQYF. The CDR3 DNA sequence: TGTGCCAGCAGTGGGGAGGGACAGGGTTCCTACGAGCAGTACTTC.

This clonotype was seen more than once but under ten times. The V and J genes are TRBV12-3 or TRBV12-4 and TRBJ2-2; possibly TRBD2 for D (6 bases). The germline V and J ends were trimmed by 5 bases and 0 bases, with 13 bases remaining between them. The CDR3 totals 16 residues. CDR3 amino acids: CASSLHAGPNTGELFF. DNA of the CDR3: TGTGCCAGCAGTCTCCATGCGGGGCCGAACACCGGGGAGCTGTTTTTT.

This sequence joins TRBV4-2 and TRBJ1-4, with TRBD1 identical over 9 bases. The CDR3 spans 16 residues. With V trimmed by 0 bases and J by 6 bases, 5 bases remained unmatched. Germline V lookup: CDR1 LGHNA, CDR2 YNFKEQ. CDR3 sequence reads: CASSQDNRGRDEKLFF. DNA for the CDR3: TGTGCCAGCAGCCAAGATAACAGGGGGCGAGATGAAAAACTGTTTTTT.

The chain is built from TRBV5-1 and TRBJ1-1; 9 bases map to TRBD1. V gave up 0 bases and J gave up 3 bases; unmatched junction bases: 3. There are 15 residues in the CDR3. Germline assignment: CDR1 SGHRS and CDR2 YFSETQ. The CDR3 loop is CASSLGGQGHTEAFF. For the CDR3, the DNA is TGCGCCAGCAGCTTGGGGGGACAGGGACACACTGAAGCTTTCTTT.

The chain carries TRBV3-1 and TRBJ2-1; D might be TRBD1 (6 bases). The CDR3 has 15 residues. CDR1 and CDR2 from the germline V gene are LGHDT and YNNKEL (reference sequence). The V end lost 1 base, the J end lost 10 bases, and 17 bases lay between the germline ends. CDR3 coding DNA: TGTGCCAGCAGCCAAGGGGCAGGGGCCTTAACGGAGCAGTTCTTC. The encoded protein is CASSQGAGALTEQFF.

This sequence joins TRBV14 and TRBJ2-3, with TRBD1 matching 7 bases. The CDR3 covers 13 residues. With V trimmed by 6 bases and J by 4 bases, 4 bases remained unmatched. Germline V gives CDR1 SGHDN, CDR2 FVKESK. The CDR3 loop is CASRIQGADTQYF. CDR3 nucleotides: TGTGCCAGCAGGATTCAGGGGGCAGATACGCAGTATTTT.

This clonotype showed up many times. The rearrangement uses TRBV29-1 and TRBJ1-6; the D is unclear. The V end lost 6 bases, the J end lost 8 bases, and 14 bases lay between the germline ends. The CDR3 contains 13 residues. Per germline, CDR1 SQVTM and CDR2 ANQGSEA. This CDR3 reads CSVATSSYSPLHF. The CDR3 DNA reads TGCAGCGTAGCCACCTCCTCATATTCACCCCTCCACTTT.

The chain has TRBV20-1 and TRBJ2-7; TRBD2 aligns across 11 bases. Germline CDR1 DFQATT, CDR2 SNEGSKA (reference sequence). The CDR3 loop spans 15 amino acids. The J segment lost 4 bases and the V segment lost 0 bases, leaving 5 bases of the junction unmatched. CDR3 DNA: TGCAGTGCTAGAGATGATAGCGGGGGGGCATACGAGCAGTACGTC. It yields the protein CSARDDSGGAYEQYV.